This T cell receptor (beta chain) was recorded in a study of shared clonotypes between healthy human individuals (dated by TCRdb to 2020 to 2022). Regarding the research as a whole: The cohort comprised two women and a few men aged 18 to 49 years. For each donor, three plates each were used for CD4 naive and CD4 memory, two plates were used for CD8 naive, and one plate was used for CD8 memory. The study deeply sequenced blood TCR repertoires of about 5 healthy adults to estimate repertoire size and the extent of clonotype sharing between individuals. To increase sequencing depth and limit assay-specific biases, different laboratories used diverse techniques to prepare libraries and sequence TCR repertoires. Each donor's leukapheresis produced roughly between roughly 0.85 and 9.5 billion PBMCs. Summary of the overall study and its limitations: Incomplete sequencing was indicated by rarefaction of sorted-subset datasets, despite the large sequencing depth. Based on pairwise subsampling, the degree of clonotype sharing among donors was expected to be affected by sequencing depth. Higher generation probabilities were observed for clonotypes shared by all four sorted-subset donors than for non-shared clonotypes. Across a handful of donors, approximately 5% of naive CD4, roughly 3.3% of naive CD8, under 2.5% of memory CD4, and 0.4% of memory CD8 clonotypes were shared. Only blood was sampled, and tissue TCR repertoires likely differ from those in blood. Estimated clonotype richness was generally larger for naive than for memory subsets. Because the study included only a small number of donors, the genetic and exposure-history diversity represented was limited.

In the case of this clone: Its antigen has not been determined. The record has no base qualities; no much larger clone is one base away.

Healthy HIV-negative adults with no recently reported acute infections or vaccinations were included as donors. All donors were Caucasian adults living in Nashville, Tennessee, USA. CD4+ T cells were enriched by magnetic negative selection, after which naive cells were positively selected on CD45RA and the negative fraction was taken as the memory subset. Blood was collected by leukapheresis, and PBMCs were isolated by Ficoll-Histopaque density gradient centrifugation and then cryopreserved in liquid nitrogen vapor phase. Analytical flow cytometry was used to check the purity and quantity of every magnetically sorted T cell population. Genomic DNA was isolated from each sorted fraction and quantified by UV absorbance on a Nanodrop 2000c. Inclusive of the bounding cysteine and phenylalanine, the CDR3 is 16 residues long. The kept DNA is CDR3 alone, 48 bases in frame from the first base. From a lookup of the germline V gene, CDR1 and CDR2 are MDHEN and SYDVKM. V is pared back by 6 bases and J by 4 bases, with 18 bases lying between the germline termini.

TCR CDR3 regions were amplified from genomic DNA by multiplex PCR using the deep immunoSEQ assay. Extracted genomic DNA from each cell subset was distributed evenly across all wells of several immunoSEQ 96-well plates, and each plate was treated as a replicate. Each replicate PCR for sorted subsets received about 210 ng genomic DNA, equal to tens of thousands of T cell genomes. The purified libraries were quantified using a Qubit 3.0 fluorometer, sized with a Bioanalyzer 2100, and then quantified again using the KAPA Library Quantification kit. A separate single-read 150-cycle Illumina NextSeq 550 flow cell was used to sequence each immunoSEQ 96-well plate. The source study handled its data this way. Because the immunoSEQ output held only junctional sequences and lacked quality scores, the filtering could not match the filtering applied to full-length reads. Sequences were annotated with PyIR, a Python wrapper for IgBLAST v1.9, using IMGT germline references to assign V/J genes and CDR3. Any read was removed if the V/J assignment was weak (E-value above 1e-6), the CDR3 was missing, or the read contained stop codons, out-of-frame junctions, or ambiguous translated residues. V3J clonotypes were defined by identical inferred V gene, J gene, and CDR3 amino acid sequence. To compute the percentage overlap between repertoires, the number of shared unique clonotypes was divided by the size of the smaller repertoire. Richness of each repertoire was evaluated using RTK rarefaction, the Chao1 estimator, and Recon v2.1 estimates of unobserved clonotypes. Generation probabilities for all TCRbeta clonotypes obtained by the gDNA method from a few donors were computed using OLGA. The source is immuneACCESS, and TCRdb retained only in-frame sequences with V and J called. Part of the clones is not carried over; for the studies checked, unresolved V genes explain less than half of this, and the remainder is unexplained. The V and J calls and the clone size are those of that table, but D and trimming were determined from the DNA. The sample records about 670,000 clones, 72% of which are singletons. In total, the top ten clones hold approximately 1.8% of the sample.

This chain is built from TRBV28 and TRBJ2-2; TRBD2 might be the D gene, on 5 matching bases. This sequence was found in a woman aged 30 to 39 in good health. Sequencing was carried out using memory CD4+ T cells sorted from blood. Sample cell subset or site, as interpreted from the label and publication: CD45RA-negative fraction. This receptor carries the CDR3 CASSPSGRESTGELFF. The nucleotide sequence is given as TGTGCCAGCAGCCCCTCGGGCCGGGAAAGCACCGGGGAGCTGTTTTTT. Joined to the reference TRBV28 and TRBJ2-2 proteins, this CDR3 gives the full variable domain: DVKVTQSSRYLVKRTGEKVFLECVQDMDHENMFWYRQDPGLGLRLIYFSYDVKMKEKGDIPEGYSVSREKKERFSLILESASTNQTSMYLCASSPSGRESTGELFFGEGSRLTVL.